This T cell receptor (beta chain) is from a study of neoadjuvant anti-PD-1 for oral cavity cancer (dated by TCRdb to 2020 to 2022). For context, the study as a whole: Patients mostly received three to four biweekly doses of nivolumab at 3 mg/kg before curative-intent surgical resection. Patients who did not progress were given a fourth nivolumab dose at about day 43 and had definitive surgical resection on days 50-56. Under RECIST 1.1, patients with complete response, partial response or stable disease were classed as responders, and patients with progression were classed as non-responders. There were roughly 11 patients in the parent correlative cohort, and the response rate was roughly 34%. The paper's findings and limits, for the study overall: Only a few patients per response group were included in the TCR analyses, and the authors called for validation in larger cohorts. Higher pretreatment blood Treg/Th17 ratios correlated with higher pretreatment blood TCRbeta clonality and lower post-treatment tumor TCRbeta clonality. After neoadjuvant nivolumab, T cell clonality (Gini index) in PBMCs was significantly higher in non-responders than in responders.

The time point label corresponds to: after neoadjuvant nivolumab, at surgical resection. Patients had been newly diagnosed with stage II-IVA oral cavity squamous cell carcinoma, and no prior systemic or radiation treatment had been given to the patients. The cohort consisted of patients with HPV-negative, locally advanced oral cavity squamous cell carcinoma. Peripheral blood mononuclear cells were analyzed directly and were not maintained or expanded in culture. Samples came from a longitudinal correlative study of a single-arm phase II trial of neoadjuvant nivolumab in oral cavity squamous cell carcinoma. Subject-matched pre- and post-treatment PBMCs and tumors from three responders and three non-responders were subjected to genomic DNA-based TCRbeta sequencing. Peripheral blood mononuclear cells were collected before nivolumab treatment and were collected again after treatment, at the time of surgery. The Maxwell RSC DNA from Cells kit was used to isolate genomic DNA from PBMCs.

CDR1 LNHDA and CDR2 SQIVND are derived from the germline V gene (reference sequence). Ends trimmed: V by 7 bases, J by 5 bases; bases unmatched to a gene: 7. The CDR3 runs 13 residues from the cysteine to the phenylalanine. Here the CDR3 DNA is all that survives: 39 bases in frame from base 1. This clone came up a few times. No antigen is known for it. Base-call qualities are not available, and no considerably larger clone is one nucleotide away. For deep sequencing, each PBMC sample was run in six replicates, with libraries mostly built from about 500 ng of input genomic DNA. The immunoSEQ hsTCRbeta kit was used to prepare TCRbeta libraries, following the manufacturer's instructions. The finished libraries were brought together in one pool at approximately 3 nM, which was then read using an Illumina NovaSeq 6000 S4 flow cell. On the study's bioinformatics: Raw data preprocessing and quality control were performed with the immunoSEQ Analyzer. The analysis was limited to productive rearrangements, and each clonotype was defined by a unique CDR3 amino acid sequence. Repertoire clonality was estimated as the Gini-Simpson index, which was calculated using the R package tcR. Student's t test was used to compare Gini indices, while Pearson correlation assessed associations with tumor size change. TCRdb obtained this table from immuneACCESS and retained in-frame rearrangements with V and J assigned. These tables miss some clones; where compared with another copy, unresolved V genes account for less than half of the shortfall, and the remainder is unexplained. The V and J calls and clone size come from that table; D and trimming were worked out from the DNA. This sample has more than 6,500 clones in its table, and 70% of those were observed once. Less than 3.5% of the sample is in the top ten clones.

The starting material was PBMCs, obtained after nivolumab (anti-PD-1) treatment. In this chain, TRBV19 is recombined with TRBJ1-2; TRBD1 agrees with 7 junctional bases. The sequence was obtained from a person aged 35 to 85 with oral cavity squamous cell carcinoma. The sequenced DNA: TGTGCCAGTAAGGGGGCAGCTTGGTATGGCTACACCTTC. Translated, this gives CASKGAAWYGYTF.